This TCR beta chain was recorded in a study of beta chain features in type 1 diabetes. Across the study: Age, gender and cell yields were alike across patients and healthy donors. Across the samples, approximately 98,000,000 sorted cells were examined in total. Study observations and caveats: The question of HLA type influencing TCRB rearrangement was one that remained unresolved here. PCR might preferentially amplify shorter templates, equally in patients and controls.

V was clipped by 4 bases and J by 4 bases; unmatched bases: 4. The CDR3 spans 15 residues. The V gene's germline CDR1 is LNHDA and CDR2 SQIVND (reference sequence). The whole isolated RNA underwent reverse transcription, so sequencing captured expressed TCRB transcripts. The protocol was immunoSEQ multiplex PCR, while the TCRdb copy is restricted to in-frame clones and leaves out a portion. This table holds fewer than 900,000 clones, 17% found once. This clone was picked up a small number of times. Antigen: not known. Sequenced sample: naive CD4+ T cells from blood. The sequence was collected from a woman between 18 and 30 years old in good health. The V gene is TRBV19, the J gene TRBJ2-5; 12 nucleotides agree with TRBD2. In nucleotides, the CDR3 is TGTGCCAGTAGTAGCATACTAGCGGGAGGAGAGACCCAGTACTTC. Amino acid sequence: CASSSILAGGETQYF.